This passage covers 14 T cell receptor beta chains from one sample sequenced in a study of T cell responses to AZD1222 COVID-19 vaccine. The repertoire was sequenced with immunoSEQ multiplex PCR; TCRdb's copy has only in-frame clones and lacks some. The sample includes 98,000 or so clones, more than 70% of them seen just once. The sequenced sample was peripheral blood, obtained on day 0 of MenACWY control vaccination. Receptors were obtained from an adult in good health.

The chain joins TRBV9 to TRBJ1-5; D ambiguous. CDR1 SGDLS and CDR2 YYNGEE come from the germline V gene. This CDR3 is built from 13 residues. V shed 3 bases and J shed 3 bases, with 7 bases lying between them. DNA for the CDR3: TGTGCCAGCAGCGCCGTACTCAATCAGCCCCAGCATTTT. As protein: CASSAVLNQPQHF.

The rearrangement uses TRBV5-4 and TRBJ2-7; D is possibly TRBD1 (6 bases). The CDR3 has 14 residues. V lost 1 base and J 0 bases, leaving 8 bases between the germline ends. The germline CDR1 and CDR2 sequences are SGHNT and YYREEE (reference sequence). CDR3 DNA sequence: TGTGCCAGCAGCTTGTGGGGGCCCTCCTACGAGCAGTACTTC. This sequence encodes CASSLWGPSYEQYF.

Here the CDR3 DNA reads TGTGCCAGCTCACGACTTGGACAGGGAGAGGATACGCAGTATTTT. Translated, it gives CASSRLGQGEDTQYF. The chain couples TRBV18 to TRBJ2-3, with TRBD1 matching over 8 bases. Germline V lookup: CDR1 KGHSH, CDR2 LQKENI. CDR3 length: 15 residues. V lost 4 bases and J lost 6; bases outside the gene matches: 9.

The chain combines TRBV3-1 (or the pseudogene TRBV3-2) with TRBJ1-3, with D unclear. The CDR3 spans 13 residues. CDR1 is LGHDT and CDR2 is YNNKEL in the germline V gene (reference sequence). Trimming took 4 bases from V and 0 from J, leaving 4 bases between them. This CDR3 is CASSPTSGNTIYF. The CDR3 DNA sequence: TGTGCCAGCAGCCCGACCTCTGGAAACACCATATATTTT.

The V call is TRBV4-2, the J call TRBJ1-1; 9 nucleotides align to TRBD1. The J segment lost 1 base and the V segment lost 5 bases, leaving 5 bases of the junction unmatched. There are 15 residues in the CDR3. CDR1 LGHNA and CDR2 YNFKEQ come from the germline V gene. CDR3 nucleotides: TGTGCCAGCAGCTTGATGGGACAGGGGAACACTGAAGCTTTCTTT. Protein sequence: CASSLMGQGNTEAFF.

A single count supports this clone. V is TRBV7-2 and J is TRBJ1-5; D gene uncertain. Germline lookup yields CDR1 SGHTA and CDR2 FQGNSA. Deletions cut 5 bases from V and 7 bases from J, with 12 bases between. There are 13 residues in the CDR3. CDR3 sequence (DNA): TGTGCCAGCAGCCCCGGGGTTGGGCAGCCCCAGCATTTT. Translation: CASSPGVGQPQHF.

The V gene is TRBV7-3, the J gene TRBJ2-1; TRBD2 aligns across 8 bases. Germline V gene data show CDR1 as SGHTA and CDR2 as FQGTGA. This CDR3 region has 14 residues. V gave up 3 bases and J gave up 4 bases; unmatched junction bases: 2. The chain's CDR3 is CASSFRGGYNEQFF. In nucleotides, the CDR3 is TGTGCCAGCAGCTTTCGCGGGGGGTACAATGAGCAGTTCTTC.

The CDR3 spells CASSGTRGEQYF. CDR3 bases: TGTGCCAGCAGTGGGACTAGGGGCGAGCAGTACTTC. The V gene is TRBV2, the J gene TRBJ2-7; 7 bases fit TRBD2. J gave up 6 bases and V 4 bases, and 3 bases lay outside the gene matches. Germline V gene sequence: CDR1 SNHLY, CDR2 FYNNEI. CDR3 length equals 12 residues.

The chain links TRBV11-2 to TRBJ2-7, with TRBD1 as a possible D gene (6 bases). The V end lost 1 base, the J end lost 10 bases, and 17 bases lay between the germline ends. The CDR3 covers 14 residues. From germline, CDR1 is SGHAT and CDR2 FQNNGV. The DNA of the CDR3 is TGTGCCAGCAGCTTAGCCCGGGACGGACAGCCCCAGTACTTC. As protein: CASSLARDGQPQYF. Using reference TRBV11-2 and TRBJ2-7 for the parts outside the CDR3, the full variable domain is EAGVAQSPRYKIIEKRQSVAFWCNPISGHATLYWYQQILGQGPKLLIQFQNNGVVDDSQLPKDRFSAERLKGVDSTLKIQPAKLEDSAVYLCASSLARDGQPQYFGPGTRLTVT.

V usage is TRBV10-3 and J usage is TRBJ2-7, with 7 bases fitting TRBD2. The CDR3 is 14 residues long. The germline gives CDR1 ENHRY, CDR2 SYGVKD. J gave up 2 bases and V 6 bases, and 7 bases lay outside the gene matches. CDR3 coding DNA: TGTGCCATCAGAAGTACCGGGGGGACCTACGAGCAGTACTTC. It yields the protein CAIRSTGGTYEQYF.

CDR3 DNA: TGTGCCAGCAGCGTTAAGGGTTGGTCTAATGAAAAACTGTTTTTT. Translated: CASSVKGWSNEKLFF. The chain has TRBV9 and TRBJ1-4; D gene uncertain. The CDR3 consists of 15 residues. V dropped 2 bases and J dropped 3 bases, with 11 bases sitting between them. Germline CDR1 SGDLS, CDR2 YYNGEE. Together with reference TRBV9 and TRBJ1-4, the CDR3 gives the full variable domain: DSGVTQTPKHLITATGQRVTLRCSPRSGDLSVYWYQQSLDQGLQFLIQYYNGEERAKGNILERFSAQQFPDLHSELNLSSLELGDSALYFCASSVKGWSNEKLFFGSGTQLSVL.

In its sample, this clone was seen once. The chain has TRBV18 and TRBJ1-6; TRBD1 matches 10 bases. The J segment lost 7 bases and the V segment lost 6 bases, leaving 9 bases of the junction unmatched. Germline CDR1 and CDR2: KGHSH and LQKENI. The CDR3 covers 16 residues. CDR3 protein: CASSAAGTGVNSPLHF. For the CDR3, the DNA is TGTGCCAGCTCGGCAGCCGGGACAGGGGTAAATTCACCCCTCCACTTT.

This chain links TRBV30 with TRBJ1-1; D possibly corresponds to TRBD1 (6 bases). CDR1 and CDR2 (germline): GTSNPN, SVGIG (reference sequence). The CDR3 is 13 residues long. V lost 7 bases and J lost 0, with 12 bases in between. CDR3 residues: CAFGGQLNTEAFF. The CDR3, as DNA: TGTGCCTTTGGGGGGCAGTTGAACACTGAAGCTTTCTTT. The full variable domain, completed using reference TRBV30 and TRBJ1-1, is SQTIHQWPATLVQPVGSPLSLECTVEGTSNPNLYWYRQAAGRGLQLLFYSVGIGQISSEVPQNLSASRPQDRQFILSSKKLLLSDSGFYLCAFGGQLNTEAFFGQGTRLTVV.

DNA for the CDR3: TGCGCCAGCAGCCCGGGAGGAGGTGGCACTGAAGCTTTCTTT. Amino acid sequence: CASSPGGGGTEAFF. The V gene is TRBV5-1, the J gene TRBJ1-1; D ambiguous. The CDR3 runs to 14 residues. Trimming took off 4 bases at V and 4 bases at J, with 14 bases between the two ends. Germline lookup yields CDR1 SGHRS and CDR2 YFSETQ.